What follows are 25 T cell receptor beta chains derived from one specimen sequenced in a study of T cells in Graves' hyperthyroidism and ophthalmopathy. TCR beta CDR3 region amplification was performed from RNA transcripts. The primer set for the first-round RT-PCR of the TCR CDR3 was HTBI. One entry per CDR3 protein, called by TCRdb with MiXCR from the multiplex PCR reads. Of approximately 610,000 distinct CDR3 sequences listed, about 15% are singletons. The sample was blood. Receptors were obtained from a woman aged 40 to 50 with Graves' ophthalmopathy.

This clonotype has at least ten counts. CDR3 protein: CASSYNRGTEAFF. The CDR3 nucleotides read TGTGCCAGCAGTTACAACAGGGGAACTGAAGCTTTCTTT. The chain has TRBV6-5 and TRBJ1-1, with 7 bases identical to TRBD1. The V gene's germline CDR1 is MNHEY and CDR2 SVGAGI. Unmatched junction bases numbered 2, after V lost 2 bases and J lost 5 bases. The CDR3 contains 13 residues.

This clonotype occurred many times. The chain combines TRBV28 with TRBJ1-2, with D perhaps TRBD1 (5 bases). The CDR3 totals 11 residues. V lost 8 bases and J 6 bases, leaving 10 bases between the germline ends. CDR1 and CDR2 (germline): MDHEN, SYDVKM. The CDR3 DNA is TGTGCCAGCGGAATAGGGGATGGCTACACCTTC. This encodes CASGIGDGYTF.

This clonotype appeared many times. V gene TRBV2 combines with J gene TRBJ2-2; no definite D call. Trimming took 7 bases from V and 1 from J, leaving 22 bases between them. In germline, CDR1 is SNHLY, CDR2 FYNNEI. The CDR3 runs to 18 residues. CDR3: CASTRELFIGGNTGELFF. The CDR3 coding sequence is TGTGCCAGCACCCGAGAACTGTTCATCGGTGGGAACACCGGGGAGCTGTTTTTT.

This clonotype was counted ten times or more. J is TRBJ1-2 and V is TRBV2, with no clear D. The CDR3 runs to 11 residues. Germline CDR1 reads SNHLY; CDR2 reads FYNNEI. V gave up 8 bases and J gave up 3 bases, with 7 bases separating them. The CDR3 loop is CASGMDYGYTF. As DNA, the CDR3 is TGTGCCAGCGGGATGGACTATGGCTACACCTTC.

This clonotype has just a few counts. The rearrangement uses TRBV11-2 and TRBJ2-1; no clear D. CDR1 is SGHAT, CDR2 FQNNGV, per germline. The ends were cut back, 2 bases at V and 3 bases at J, with 11 bases in the middle. This CDR3 is built from 15 residues. The CDR3 DNA reads TGTGCCAGCAGCTTAACGGACCACTTCTACAATGAGCAGTTCTTC. Translating it yields CASSLTDHFYNEQFF.

This clonotype was picked up a small number of times. The rearrangement uses TRBV4-1 and TRBJ1-1; TRBD1 matches 9 bases. The CDR3 is 15 amino acids. Germline V CDR1 and CDR2: MGHRA, YSYEKL. The V segment lost 6 bases and the J segment 6 bases; nucleotides outside the gene matches: 11. CDR3 in DNA: TGCGCCAGCAGTCTAATCACAGGGGGCTTGTCTGAAGCTTTCTTT. This translates into CASSLITGGLSEAFF.

Many counts were recorded for this clonotype. V gene TRBV2 combines with J gene TRBJ2-3, with a weak D call TRBD2 (5 bases). This CDR3 has 14 amino acids. V was shortened by 3 bases and J by 5 bases, with 12 bases between the two germline ends. Germline V gene lookup returns CDR1 SNHLY and CDR2 FYNNEI. DNA of the CDR3: TGTGCCAGCAGTGACGGGTTCGGGGTAGATACGCAGTATTTT. Its translation is CASSDGFGVDTQYF.

Note on this clonotype: This sequence may be a read error, since a much larger clone differs from it by one base. The chain carries TRBV27 and TRBJ2-7, with 8 bases lining up with TRBD2. The trim removed 4 bases at V and 6 bases at J, leaving 11 bases unmatched. Germline V gene lookup returns CDR1 MNHEY and CDR2 SMNVEV (reference sequence). The CDR3 covers 15 residues. CDR3: CASSSQAAGGAEQYF. The CDR3 DNA sequence: TGTGCCAGCAGTTCCCAGGCGGCGGGAGGAGCCGAGCAGTACTTC.

The J gene is TRBJ2-4, the V gene TRBV11-2; TRBD2 matches 8 bases. The V gene's germline CDR1 is SGHAT and CDR2 FQNNGV. With V trimmed by 3 bases and J by 6 bases, 16 bases remained unmatched. CDR3 length: 18 amino acids. The CDR3 sequence is CASSFLGRGAPASNIQYF. Here the CDR3 DNA reads TGTGCCAGCAGCTTCCTAGGGCGGGGGGCGCCTGCTTCAAACATTCAGTACTTC.

V gene TRBV6-2 or TRBV6-3 combines with J gene TRBJ2-5; D might be TRBD2 (6 bases). The V end lost 5 bases, the J end lost 2 bases, and 12 bases lay between the germline ends. The germline gives CDR1 MNHEY, CDR2 SVGEGT. The CDR3 extends over 14 amino acids. CDR3 DNA sequence: TGTGCCAGCAGTGTAGCGGAGAAACAAGAGACCCAGTACTTC. Translation gives CASSVAEKQETQYF.

The sample holds a few counts of this clonotype. The chain joins TRBV12-3 or TRBV12-4 to TRBJ2-2; D assignment may be TRBD1 or TRBD2 (5 bases each). This CDR3 has 15 amino acids. Trimming removed 6 bases at V and 5 bases at J, with 16 bases between. The CDR3 loop reads CASRRPGTPTGELFF. The CDR3 nucleotides are TGTGCCAGCAGGCGACCCGGGACGCCTACCGGGGAGCTGTTTTTT.

This clonotype appeared many times. V is TRBV6-2 or TRBV6-3 and J is TRBJ1-5; 7 bases are shared with TRBD1. This CDR3 is built from 16 residues. The V segment lost 7 bases and the J segment 5 bases; nucleotides outside the gene matches: 14. Germline CDR1 and CDR2: MNHEY and SVGEGT. The CDR3 spells CASNMFWDSPYQPQHF. The CDR3 nucleotides read TGTGCCAGCAACATGTTTTGGGACAGTCCCTATCAGCCCCAGCATTTT.

The table lists this clonotype with many counts. J is TRBJ2-5 and V is TRBV25-1; D uncertain. This CDR3 is built from 14 residues. Germline CDR1 is MGHDK and CDR2 is SYGVNS. Trimming removed 2 bases at V and 5 bases at J, with 12 bases between. CDR3 sequence reads: CASSEANGRETQYF. The DNA of the CDR3 is TGTGCCAGCAGTGAAGCTAACGGTCGGGAGACCCAGTACTTC.

This clonotype has ten or more counts. The rearrangement uses TRBV11-2 and TRBJ1-3, with a possible D match to TRBD1 (6 bases). The CDR3 contains 15 residues. Germline CDR1 and CDR2: SGHAT and FQNNGV. The V end lost 5 bases, the J end lost 6 bases, and 17 bases lay between the germline ends. The CDR3 loop is CASSPPGTPENTIYF. In DNA form, the CDR3 reads TGTGCCAGCAGCCCCCCCGGGACACCCGAAAACACCATATATTTT.

This clonotype was seen at least ten times. This chain links TRBV7-2 with TRBJ1-2; D may be TRBD1 (6 bases). V lost 1 base, J lost 4 bases, and 10 bases lay in between. This CDR3 spans 14 amino acids. Per germline, CDR1 SGHTA and CDR2 FQGNSA. The DNA of the CDR3 is TGTGCCAGCAGCTTAGACAGGGCGTCCTATGGCTACACCTTC. Amino acids: CASSLDRASYGYTF.

This clonotype was seen many times. V is TRBV29-1 and J is TRBJ1-2; TRBD1 matches 9 bases. The CDR3 loop spans 14 amino acids. The V gene's germline CDR1 is SQVTM and CDR2 ANQGSEA. J gave up 2 bases and V 7 bases, and 8 bases lay outside the gene matches. The CDR3, as DNA: TGCAGCGGTGACCCGGGACAGGGAAACTATGGCTACACCTTC. Translated, it gives CSGDPGQGNYGYTF.

This clonotype was recorded many times. The V and J genes are TRBV6-1 and TRBJ1-5, with D uncertain. The CDR3 is 16 amino acids. CDR1 and CDR2 (germline): MNHNS, SASEGT. V lost 2 bases to trimming and J lost 3 bases, with 14 bases between them. The DNA of the CDR3 is TGTGCCAGCAGTGAAAGGTATAACGCGGCCAATCAGCCCCAGCATTTT. Amino acids: CASSERYNAANQPQHF.

This clonotype was recorded many times. CDR3 residues: CASSFGDRFSSGNTIYF. CDR3 nucleotides: TGTGCCAGCAGTTTTGGAGATCGATTTAGTTCTGGAAACACCATATATTTT. The rearrangement uses TRBV12-3 or TRBV12-4 and TRBJ1-3; D not resolved. The CDR3 loop spans 17 amino acids. Trimming removed 3 bases from V and 1 base from J, with 16 bases in between.

At least ten counts were recorded for this clonotype. The V call is TRBV11-2, the J call TRBJ1-3; D gene unclear. Between the trimmed V and J ends, which lost 5 bases and 3 bases, there was a span of 17 bases. CDR1 is SGHAT and CDR2 is FQNNGV in the germline V gene. The CDR3 length is 16 residues. The CDR3 reads CASSQSAPNIGNTIYF. The CDR3 DNA is TGTGCCAGCAGCCAGTCGGCCCCTAACATTGGAAACACCATATATTTT. The whole variable domain, remainder taken from reference TRBV11-2 and TRBJ1-3, is EAGVAQSPRYKIIEKRQSVAFWCNPISGHATLYWYQQILGQGPKLLIQFQNNGVVDDSQLPKDRFSAERLKGVDSTLKIQPAKLEDSAVYLCASSQSAPNIGNTIYFGEGSWLTVV.

This clonotype appeared many times. This sequence joins TRBV27 and TRBJ2-7; 8 bases are a match to TRBD1. The J segment lost 4 bases and the V segment lost 3 bases, leaving 17 bases of the junction unmatched. The CDR3 loop spans 18 amino acids. Looked up from germline, CDR1 is MNHEY and CDR2 is SMNVEV (reference sequence). CDR3 in DNA: TGTGCCAGCAGTTTTCGTGGGATAGAGTCAGGGGGCAGGTACGAGCAGTACTTC. This sequence encodes CASSFRGIESGGRYEQYF.

This clonotype showed up many times. The chain is built from TRBV6-5 and TRBJ2-7; D is undetermined. The CDR3 contains 16 residues. With 2 bases removed from V and 6 bases from J, the gap between germline ends came to 20 bases. CDR1 is MNHEY, CDR2 SVGAGI, per germline. The CDR3 protein is CASSYGVQFYEVEQYF. Here the CDR3 DNA reads TGTGCCAGCAGTTACGGGGTTCAGTTCTACGAAGTCGAGCAGTACTTC.

This clonotype has just a few counts. The genes are TRBV6-1 and TRBJ2-2; D perhaps matches TRBD2 (5 bases). Germline V gene sequence: CDR1 MNHNS, CDR2 SASEGT. The CDR3 has 14 residues. V was trimmed by 6 bases and J by 1 base, leaving 9 bases between them. This chain's CDR3 is CASRTNVNTGELFF. CDR3 coding DNA: TGTGCCAGCAGGACTAACGTGAACACCGGGGAGCTGTTTTTT.

This clonotype has at least ten counts. The rearrangement links TRBV28 to TRBJ1-1; 7 positions agree with TRBD1. V gave up 3 bases and J gave up 1 base; unmatched junction bases: 8. The CDR3 loop spans 16 amino acids. CDR1 is MDHEN and CDR2 is SYDVKM in the germline V gene. CDR3 region: CASSFRQQGGNTEAFF. CDR3 in DNA: TGTGCCAGCAGTTTCCGGCAGCAGGGGGGGAACACTGAAGCTTTCTTT.

The sample holds many counts of this clonotype. The chain uses TRBV6-1 and TRBJ2-7; D is perhaps TRBD2 (6 bases). CDR3 length: 14 residues. With 7 bases removed from V and 11 bases from J, the gap between germline ends came to 24 bases. Germline lookup yields CDR1 MNHNS and CDR2 SASEGT. CDR3 in amino acids: CASMPTGVRESEYF. DNA for the CDR3: TGTGCCAGCATGCCTACGGGGGTACGGGAGAGCGAGTACTTC.

In this sample, this clonotype turned up many times. The V call is TRBV27, the J call TRBJ2-5, with 9 bases that match TRBD2. This CDR3 contains 15 residues. The trim removed 5 bases at V and 4 bases at J, leaving 8 bases unmatched. Germline V CDR1 and CDR2: MNHEY, SMNVEV (reference sequence). The DNA of the CDR3 is TGTGCCAGCAGTCCCGGGGTAGCGGGAGTAGAGACCCAGTACTTC. Its protein is CASSPGVAGVETQYF.